This TCR beta chain was identified in a study of blood T cell repertoires in COVID-19 (dated by TCRdb to 2020 to 2022). Some background on the complete study: Samples from collaborators originated in the United States, Italy and Spain and spanned both the acute and convalescent phases of COVID-19. Nearly every sample came with metadata listing a de-identified subject ID, COVID-19 status, age in years and sex. The material from the prospective study consisted of cDNA or gDNA derived from T cells, B-cell-depleted T cells, or PBMCs. The repertoires were released in a freely available public database intended as a resource for research on the immune response to SARS-CoV-2. The samples were drawn from two sources: the first 160 participants of the ongoing ImmuneRACE study, and 1,000 to 1,500 subjects contributed by 6 global collaborators. Subjects who had been exposed to COVID-19, were actively infected with it, or had recovered from it provided the deeply sampled blood TCRbeta repertoires that made up the dataset. Where available, HLA class I and class II types were taken from metadata supplied by the sample provider and were not determined by assay-based typing.

General conclusions and limits of the study: Clinical and demographic metadata were provided uncurated, with the amount varying by source and participant.

Participants in the prospective study were aged roughly 18 to 100 years, lived in 20 to 25 United States geographic areas, and enrolled through a virtual design. Cohort assignment in the prospective study relied on participant-reported clinical history from a screening survey and a study questionnaire. For ImmuneRACE Cohort 3, a participant was defined as recovered based on two consecutive negative NP/OP PCR tests, clearance by a healthcare professional, or resolution of symptoms. Each participant in the prospective study had whole blood, serum and a nasopharyngeal or oropharyngeal swab collected by mobile phlebotomists. Additional blood draws and questionnaires over an approximately two-month period could optionally be provided by prospective study participants. Before DNA extraction, blood samples from the prospective study were shipped at room temperature or frozen. A single count supports this clone. Its specific antigen is unknown. No base quality information exists; no much larger clone differs at one position.

TCRbeta CDR3 regions were amplified from genomic DNA by means of the immunoSEQ Assay, a bias-controlled multiplex PCR. Processing in the source paper ran as follows. Within the assay, amplification of reference gene primers was used to estimate how many nucleated cells each sample contained. To quantify the absolute abundance of each unique TCRbeta CDR3 rearrangement, sequence reads were collapsed and filtered. Productive Simpson clonality was computed per sample as the square root of Simpson's diversity index over productive rearrangements. Held by TCRdb, this immuneACCESS table contains in-frame sequences only and omits some clones. Under half of the omission traces to an unresolved V gene where checked; the cause of the rest is unknown. D and trimming were read from the DNA, whereas the V and J calls and clone size are those reported in that table. In all, the sample holds some 300,000 clones, and around 84% of those were seen once. Jointly, the top ten make up roughly 4.5% of the sample.

The CDR3 runs 13 residues from the cysteine to the phenylalanine. Only the CDR3 part of the read is kept: 39 bases, read in frame from the first base. V gives up 0 bases and J gives up 5 bases, and the segment between their germline ends measures 8 bases. Looking up the germline V gene (reference sequence) yields CDR1 SGHNT and CDR2 YYREEE. The clonotype was recovered from a man aged 25-45 years who had recovered from COVID-19. Sequenced: PBMCs or T cells enriched from blood (not recorded which). Recombination linked TRBV5-4 to TRBJ2-5, with the D gene too uncertain to name. CDR3 region: CASSLGTRETQYF. The nucleotide sequence reads TGTGCCAGCAGCTTGGGAACGCGGGAGACCCAGTACTTC.